This TCR beta chain was captured by sequencing in a study of T cell responses to AZD1222 COVID-19 vaccine. This clone was picked up a small number of times. Its specificity is unknown. Overall study findings and caveats: Dominant CD4 TCR responses targeted spike regions 160-218 and 743-854. The donors showed a predominance of white British ancestry and of females, with possible underestimation of clonal diversity. Repertoires were sampled only after the peak T cell response.

The germline CDR1 and CDR2 sequences are SGHAT and FQNNGV. Trimming removed 3 bases at V and 0 bases at J, with 8 bases between. The CDR3 contains 14 residues. Profiled with immunoSEQ multiplex PCR; TCRdb holds only in-frame clones, not every one. The data hold over 110,000 clones, with 80% to 90% observed a single time. The source of this sequence is an adult in good health. This sequence joins TRBV11-2 and TRBJ1-1, with D possibly matching TRBD1 (5 bases). Sequencing was performed on peripheral blood, taken on day 0 of AZD1222 vaccination. The CDR3 nucleotides read TGTGCCAGCAGCTTCGGACAATTGAACACTGAAGCTTTCTTT. This codes for CASSFGQLNTEAFF. Based on the CDR3 plus reference TRBV11-2 and TRBJ1-1, the full variable domain is EAGVAQSPRYKIIEKRQSVAFWCNPISGHATLYWYQQILGQGPKLLIQFQNNGVVDDSQLPKDRFSAERLKGVDSTLKIQPAKLEDSAVYLCASSFGQLNTEAFFGQGTRLTVV.